This T cell receptor beta chain was identified during a study of regulatory T cells in long-lasting Graves disease. CDR3-region Arm-PCR and iRepertoire HTBI primers produced the TCR beta libraries. TCRdb recomputed calls from the multiplex PCR reads with MiXCR, one row per CDR3 protein. The sample records approximately 310,000 distinct CDR3 sequences, under 20% being singletons. This clonotype occurred many times. The V gene's germline CDR1 is MNHEY and CDR2 SMNVEV (reference sequence). This CDR3 is 16 amino acids long. V lost 3 bases to trimming and J lost 5 bases; unmatched junction nucleotides: 7. Time point reported: newly diagnosed GD, antithyroid drugs for less than 3 months. Generation of the TCR library employed RNA extracted from PBMCs.

The chain employs TRBV27 and TRBJ2-5; 12 bases align to TRBD2. This clonotype was sampled from a female donor with Graves disease. This sample comprised peripheral blood mononuclear cells (PBMCs), obtained at new diagnosis, from a patient treated with antithyroid drugs. The CDR3 spells CASSFLAGGPGETQYF. The CDR3 region has the DNA TGTGCCAGCAGTTTCCTAGCGGGAGGGCCCGGGGAGACCCAGTACTTC.